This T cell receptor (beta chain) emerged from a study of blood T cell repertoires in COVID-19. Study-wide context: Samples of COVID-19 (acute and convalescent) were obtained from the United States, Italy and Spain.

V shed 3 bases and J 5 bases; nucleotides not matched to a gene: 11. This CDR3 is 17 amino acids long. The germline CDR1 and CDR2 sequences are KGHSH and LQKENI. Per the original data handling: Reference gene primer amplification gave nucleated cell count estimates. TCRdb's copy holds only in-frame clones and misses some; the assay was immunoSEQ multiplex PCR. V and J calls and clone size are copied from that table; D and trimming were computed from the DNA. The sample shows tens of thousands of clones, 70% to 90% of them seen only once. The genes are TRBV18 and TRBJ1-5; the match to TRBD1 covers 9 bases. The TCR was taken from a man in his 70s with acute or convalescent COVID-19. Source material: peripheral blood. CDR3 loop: CASSPSGTGKGDQPQHF. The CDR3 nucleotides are TGTGCCAGCTCACCTTCCGGGACAGGGAAGGGGGATCAGCCCCAGCATTTT.